This T cell receptor (beta chain) originates from a study of T cell responses to AZD1222 COVID-19 vaccine. At the level of the study: Second-dose intervals near 4 or 12 weeks were combined. Overall study results and limits: Nearly half of spike-specific TCRs reportedly go after variant regions that carry no mutations. Spike-specific TCR breadth and depth were elevated following two AZD1222 doses. Among those given AZD1222, only 5 to 7 were seropositive at baseline.

A remark on this clone: What it recognizes is unknown.

Germline-derived CDR1 and CDR2 are LNHDA and SQIVND (reference sequence). Trimming removed 4 bases at V and 2 bases at J, with 20 bases between. The CDR3 is 17 residues long. Measured with immunoSEQ multiplex PCR; TCRdb has only the in-frame clones, and not every one. The sample records about 76,000 clones, about 88% being singletons. The sequencing used peripheral blood, collected on day 0 of AZD1222 vaccination. The clonotype originates from an adult in good health. The V and J genes are TRBV19 and TRBJ1-2; D is undetermined. The CDR3 nucleotides are TGTGCCAGTAGTACCCCCCACCGGGGTCAGTTCAACTATGGCTACACCTTC. Its protein product is CASSTPHRGQFNYGYTF.